Given below is one T cell receptor (beta chain) in context. The antigen is unknown. TCRdb processed the 5' RACE reads anew with MiXCR; each CDR3 protein has one entry. This table holds 250,000 to 300,000 distinct CDR3 sequences, 20% found once. This entry is derived from a study of CD8 T cells in ankylosing spondylitis. Overall study results and limits: Ankylosing spondylitis blood appeared to be characterized by a TCR beta motif of 8 or 9 highly homologous variants.

The germline V gene encodes CDR1 MDHEN and CDR2 SYDVKM. V lost 4 bases and J 0 bases, leaving 12 bases between the germline ends. This CDR3 has 16 residues. Specimen: blood, either unsorted or a sorted T cell fraction (not recorded which). The rearrangement uses TRBV28 and TRBJ2-2; no firm D call. The sequence was collected from a male donor with ankylosing spondylitis or in good health (not recorded which). The CDR3 bases are TGTGCCAGCAGTTCTGGTTTACGGGCGAACACCGGGGAGCTGTTTTTT. Its protein product is CASSSGLRANTGELFF.